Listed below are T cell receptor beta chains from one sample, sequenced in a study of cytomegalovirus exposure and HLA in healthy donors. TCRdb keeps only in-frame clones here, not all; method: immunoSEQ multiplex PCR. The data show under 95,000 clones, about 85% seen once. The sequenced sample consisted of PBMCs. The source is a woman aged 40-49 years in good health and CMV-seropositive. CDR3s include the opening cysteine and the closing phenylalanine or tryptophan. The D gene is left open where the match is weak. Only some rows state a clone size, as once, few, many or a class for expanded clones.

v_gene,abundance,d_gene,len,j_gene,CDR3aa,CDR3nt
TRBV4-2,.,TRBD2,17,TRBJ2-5,CASSQGSGTAVGETQYF,TGTGCCAGCAGCCAAGGCAGCGGGACGGCAGTAGGGGAGACCCAGTACTTC
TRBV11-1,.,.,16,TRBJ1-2,CASSLAGNGFEGGYTF,TGTGCCAGCAGCTTAGCCGGGAACGGGTTCGAGGGTGGCTACACCTTC
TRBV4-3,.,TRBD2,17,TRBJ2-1,CASSQDSGRSSYNEQFF,TGCGCCAGCAGCCAAGATAGCGGGAGAAGCTCCTACAATGAGCAGTTCTTC
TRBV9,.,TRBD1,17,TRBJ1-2,CASSVDSTGTGGYGYTF,TGTGCCAGCAGCGTTGATAGTACCGGGACAGGGGGATATGGCTACACCTTC
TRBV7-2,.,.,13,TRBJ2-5,CASSLGTRETQYF,TGTGCCAGCAGCTTAGGAACTCGCGAGACCCAGTACTTC
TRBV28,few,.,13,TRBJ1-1,CASSFGHNTEAFF,TGTGCCAGCAGTTTTGGACACAACACTGAAGCTTTCTTT
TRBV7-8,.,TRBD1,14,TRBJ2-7,CASSSGTGTYEQYF,TGTGCCAGCAGCTCCGGGACAGGGACCTACGAGCAGTACTTC
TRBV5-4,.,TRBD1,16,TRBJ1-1,CASSLLGQGLNTEAFF,TGTGCCAGCAGCTTGCTAGGACAGGGGTTGAACACTGAAGCTTTCTTT
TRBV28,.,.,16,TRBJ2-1,CASSLAAAGPYDEQFF,TGTGCCAGCAGTTTAGCGGCTGCCGGCCCTTACGATGAGCAGTTCTTC
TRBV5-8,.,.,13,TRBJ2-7,CASSYTQGHEQYF,TGTGCCAGCAGCTATACGCAGGGCCACGAGCAGTACTTC
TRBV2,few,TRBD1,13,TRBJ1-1,CAVQGAGRTEAFF,TGTGCCGTCCAGGGGGCAGGGAGGACTGAAGCTTTCTTT
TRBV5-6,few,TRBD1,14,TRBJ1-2,CASSPPGQHYGYTF,TGTGCCAGCAGCCCTCCGGGACAGCACTATGGCTACACCTTC
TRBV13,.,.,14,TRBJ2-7,CASSLGEGIYEQYF,TGTGCCAGCAGCTTAGGGGAGGGGATCTACGAGCAGTACTTC
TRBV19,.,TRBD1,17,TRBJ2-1,CASSMAEGTVLYNEQFF,TGTGCCAGTAGTATGGCAGAAGGGACAGTCCTTTACAATGAGCAGTTCTTC
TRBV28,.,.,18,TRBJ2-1,CASSLWVPEFSPGNEQFF,TGTGCCAGCAGTTTATGGGTACCGGAGTTCTCCCCCGGCAATGAGCAGTTCTTC
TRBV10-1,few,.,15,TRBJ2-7,CASSEMRGPLREQYF,TGCGCCAGCAGTGAGATGCGGGGGCCTCTTCGAGAGCAGTACTTC
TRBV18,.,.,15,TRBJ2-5,CASSPTVAGQETQYF,TGTGCCAGCTCACCAACCGTTGCAGGGCAAGAGACCCAGTACTTC
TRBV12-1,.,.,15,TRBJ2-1,CASSFTRWSGNEQFF,TGTGCCAGCAGCTTCACTAGATGGTCCGGCAATGAGCAGTTCTTC
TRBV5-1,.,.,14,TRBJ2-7,CASSGRDTQYEQYF,TGCGCCAGCAGCGGCCGGGACACACAATACGAGCAGTACTTC
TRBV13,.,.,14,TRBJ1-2,CASSKGHPGYGYTF,TGTGCCAGCAGCAAGGGACACCCTGGGTATGGCTACACCTTC
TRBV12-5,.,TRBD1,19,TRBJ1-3,CASAWGGTGPLLAGNTIYF,TGTGCTAGTGCCTGGGGGGGGACAGGACCCCTTTTGGCTGGAAACACCATATATTTT
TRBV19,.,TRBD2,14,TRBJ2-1,CASSIVAGENEQFF,TGTGCCAGTAGTATAGTAGCGGGAGAAAATGAGCAGTTCTTC
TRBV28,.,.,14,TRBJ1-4,CASSLVAGNEKLFF,TGTGCCAGCAGTTTGGTGGCGGGGAATGAAAAACTGTTTTTT
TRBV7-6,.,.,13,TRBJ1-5,CASSLGQDQPQHF,TGTGCCAGCAGCTTAGGGCAGGATCAGCCCCAGCATTTT
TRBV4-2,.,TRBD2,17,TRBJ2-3,CASSHTLKGRAGDTQYF,TGTGCCAGCAGCCACACACTAAAGGGGAGGGCCGGAGATACGCAGTATTTT
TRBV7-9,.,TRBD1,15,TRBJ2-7,CASSLSGQPAYEQYF,TGTGCCAGCAGCTTATCGGGACAGCCGGCCTACGAGCAGTACTTC
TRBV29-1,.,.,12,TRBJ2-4,CSAGREKNIQYF,TGCAGCGCCGGACGGGAGAAAAACATTCAGTACTTC
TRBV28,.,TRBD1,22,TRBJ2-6,CASSFFGAGQGAVRAGANVLTF,TGTGCCAGCAGTTTCTTCGGGGCGGGACAGGGGGCGGTTCGGGCTGGGGCCAACGTCCTGACTTTC
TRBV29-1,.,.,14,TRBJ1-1,CSVLLTGRNTEAFF,TGCAGCGTCCTTCTGACAGGCCGGAACACTGAAGCTTTCTTT
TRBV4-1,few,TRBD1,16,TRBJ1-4,CASSLGQAATNEKLFF,TGCGCCAGCAGCTTGGGACAGGCAGCAACTAATGAAAAACTGTTTTTT
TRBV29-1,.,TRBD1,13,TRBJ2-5,CSVEQGAGETQYF,TGCAGCGTTGAACAGGGGGCCGGTGAGACCCAGTACTTC
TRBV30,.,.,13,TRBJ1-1,CAWSVLGNTEAFF,TGTGCCTGGAGTGTACTAGGGAACACTGAAGCTTTCTTT
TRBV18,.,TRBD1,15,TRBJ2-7,CASSPLTGGSDEQYF,TGTGCCAGCTCACCCCTGACAGGGGGCTCGGACGAGCAGTACTTC
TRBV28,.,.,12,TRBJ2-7,CASSPPSYEQYF,TGTGCCAGCAGTCCCCCTTCCTACGAGCAGTACTTC
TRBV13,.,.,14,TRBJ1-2,CASSPSRQGYGYTF,TGTGCCAGCAGCCCAAGTCGGCAGGGGTATGGCTACACCTTC
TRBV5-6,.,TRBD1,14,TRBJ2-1,CASSLPGQGDEQFF,TGTGCCAGCAGCTTACCGGGACAGGGGGATGAGCAGTTCTTC
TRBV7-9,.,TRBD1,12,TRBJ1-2,CASSLDRGGYTF,TGTGCCAGCAGCCTTGACAGGGGCGGCTACACCTTC
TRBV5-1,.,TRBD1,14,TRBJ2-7,CASSTRQGAYEQYF,TGCGCCAGCAGCACAAGACAGGGTGCCTACGAGCAGTACTTC
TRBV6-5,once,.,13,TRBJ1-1,CASSSTANTEAFF,TGTGCCAGCAGTTCTACAGCGAACACTGAAGCTTTCTTT
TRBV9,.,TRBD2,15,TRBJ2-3,CASSVGSGGPDTQYF,TGTGCCAGCAGTGTAGGTAGCGGGGGGCCAGATACGCAGTATTTT
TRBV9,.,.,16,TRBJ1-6,CASSGIGDNYNSPLHF,TGTGCCAGCAGCGGGATTGGGGACAACTATAATTCACCCCTCCACTTT
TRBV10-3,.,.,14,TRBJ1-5,CAISVEATGQPQHF,TGTGCCATCAGTGTTGAGGCAACTGGTCAGCCCCAGCATTTT
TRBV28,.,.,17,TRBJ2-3,CASSFSQDQQSTDTQYF,TGTGCCAGCAGTTTTTCGCAGGATCAACAAAGCACAGATACGCAGTATTTT
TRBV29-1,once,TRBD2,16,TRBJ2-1,CSVEDAGLASYNEQFF,TGCAGCGTTGAAGATGCCGGACTAGCCTCCTACAATGAGCAGTTCTTC
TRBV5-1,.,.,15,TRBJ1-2,CASSPTLTPIYGYTF,TGCGCCAGCAGCCCTACTTTGACACCAATCTATGGCTACACCTTC
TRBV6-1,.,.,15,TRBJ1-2,CASNDHRAINYGYTF,TGTGCCAGCAATGATCACAGGGCTATTAACTATGGCTACACCTTC
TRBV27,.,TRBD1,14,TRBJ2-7,CASSSGGTGYEQYF,TGTGCCAGCAGTTCAGGGGGAACGGGGTACGAGCAGTACTTC
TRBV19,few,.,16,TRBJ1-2,CASSTGGLLGLYGYTF,TGTGCCAGTAGTACGGGGGGACTCCTGGGCCTCTATGGCTACACCTTC
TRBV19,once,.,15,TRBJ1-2,CASSKGGAAGGGYTF,TGTGCCAGTAGTAAGGGAGGCGCTGCGGGCGGTGGCTACACCTTC
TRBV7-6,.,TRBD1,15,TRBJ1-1,CASSLGTGVGTEAFF,TGTGCCAGCAGCTTAGGGACAGGGGTCGGCACTGAAGCTTTCTTT
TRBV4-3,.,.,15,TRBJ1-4,CASSQDSGLREKLFF,TGCGCCAGCAGCCAAGACTCGGGTTTAAGGGAAAAACTGTTTTTT
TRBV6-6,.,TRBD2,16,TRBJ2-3,CASSFPTSWSTDTQYF,TGTGCCAGCAGTTTCCCGACTAGCTGGAGCACAGATACGCAGTATTTT